These T cell receptor beta chains were read from a single sample in a study of cytomegalovirus exposure and HLA in healthy donors. Here immunoSEQ multiplex PCR was the method, and the copy in TCRdb shows in-frame clones only, minus some. The table lists 130,000 or so clones, roughly 82% of them singletons, with 2.5% to 3.5% in the top ten. Sequenced: PBMCs. These receptors all come from a middle-aged woman in good health and CMV-seropositive. Both conserved end residues are part of each CDR3. The D gene is left open where the match is weak. Part of the rows lack a size; the others show once, few, many or a class for expanded clones.

d_gene,j_gene,abundance,v_gene,CDR3nt,CDR3aa
-,TRBJ2-5,-,TRBV5-4,TGTGCCAGCAGCTTGGGCGCAAACCAAGAGACCCAGTACTTC,CASSLGANQETQYF
-,TRBJ2-7,-,TRBV25-1,TGTGCCAGCAGTGATTATTTATACGAGCAGTACTTC,CASSDYLYEQYF
TRBD1,TRBJ1-3,-,TRBV2,TGTGCCAGTAGTCACTTTCCCCTCACAGGGGGTAGTGGAAACACCATATATTTT,CASSHFPLTGGSGNTIYF
-,TRBJ1-3,few,TRBV2,TGTGCCGGGGGGGGACGCCACGGAAACACCATATATTTT,CAGGGRHGNTIYF
-,TRBJ1-3,-,TRBV7-9,TGTTCCAGCACCAACTATTCGAACACCATATATTTT,CSSTNYSNTIYF
-,TRBJ2-3,once,TRBV6-5,TGTGCCAGCAGTTACTCGTCCGGACTAACCCCAGATACGCAGTATTTT,CASSYSSGLTPDTQYF
-,TRBJ1-3,-,TRBV5-1,TGCGCCAGCAGCTCTAGCGGCGGGTACTCTGGAAACACCATATATTTT,CASSSSGGYSGNTIYF
TRBD2,TRBJ2-5,-,TRBV28,TGTGCCAGCAGCCAGGGACTAGCGGGAGCAGGGGAGACCCAGTACTTC,CASSQGLAGAGETQYF
-,TRBJ2-5,-,TRBV9,TGTGCCAGCAGCGTAGGTGCGGGGGCGCGAGAGACCCAGTACTTC,CASSVGAGARETQYF
-,TRBJ2-2,-,TRBV19,TGTGCCAGTAGTAAGGGGAGGACACTGAACACCGGGGAGCTGTTTTTT,CASSKGRTLNTGELFF
-,TRBJ2-3,-,TRBV30,TGTGCCTGGAGGCCCGGGGGAGATACGCAGTATTTT,CAWRPGGDTQYF
-,TRBJ1-2,-,TRBV27,TGTGCCAGCAGTTCCCTCAGCAGGGAGGACGGCTACACCTTC,CASSSLSREDGYTF